The 12 T cell receptor beta chains in this list originate from one sample, sequenced in a study of shared clonotypes between healthy human individuals (dated by TCRdb to the early 2020s). The library came from the immunoSEQ multiplex PCR assay. Entries here come from immuneACCESS through TCRdb and include only in-frame sequences with V and J called. Some clones fail to appear in such tables; in the studies checked, an unresolved V gene covers under half of the shortfall, and the cause of the remainder is unknown. The sample profile shows about 2 million clones; about 95% of them were found once. The ten biggest clones cover approximately 1.2% of the sample. CD8 naive samples were CD45RO-negative cells positively selected for CCR7, giving a CD45RA+CCR7+ population that excluded TemRA cells. Material for sequencing was naive CD8+ T cells sorted from blood. Read against the paper, the sample's cell subset or site label means: CD45RA+CCR7+. Every receptor here comes from a man in his late teens or twenties in good health.

CDR3 coding DNA: TGTGCCAGCAGTGATCACAGGGTTGGCAATCAGCCCCAGCATTTT. It specifies CASSDHRVGNQPQHF. The chain couples TRBV7-9 to TRBJ1-5, with TRBD1 as a possible D gene (6 bases). The germline V gene encodes CDR1 SEHNR and CDR2 FQNEAQ (reference sequence). The CDR3 runs to 15 residues. V gave up 6 bases and J gave up 2 bases, with 14 bases separating them.

V gene TRBV4-1 combines with J gene TRBJ2-3; 9 nucleotides agree with TRBD1. This CDR3 comprises 15 residues. The germline gives CDR1 MGHRA, CDR2 YSYEKL. V dropped 0 bases and J dropped 14; count of bases not matched to a gene: 12. The CDR3 reads CASSQDHGQGSTAYF. The CDR3 DNA sequence: TGCGCCAGCAGCCAAGATCACGGACAGGGGAGCACAGCGTATTTT.

This clone was recorded only once. The V call is TRBV19, the J call TRBJ2-1; 7 bases line up with TRBD1. V lost 2 bases, J lost 8 bases, and 0 bases stayed unmatched. Germline CDR1 and CDR2: LNHDA and SQIVND (reference sequence). The CDR3 is 12 residues long. DNA of the CDR3: TGTGCCAGTAGTATAACAGGGGATGAGCAGTTCTTC. It is translated as CASSITGDEQFF. Full variable domain (outside the CDR3, taken from reference TRBV19 and TRBJ2-1): DGGITQSPKYLFRKEGQNVTLSCEQNLNHDAMYWYRQDPGQGLRLIYYSQIVNDFQKGDIAEGYSVSREKKESFPLTVTSAQKNPTAFYLCASSITGDEQFFGPGTRLTVL.

V and J are TRBV18 and TRBJ2-1; 8 bases are a match to TRBD2. The germline CDR1 and CDR2 sequences are KGHSH and LQKENI. V was pared by 5 bases and J by 9 bases, with 3 bases of the junction left unmatched. The CDR3 is 12 amino acids. CDR3 bases: TGTGCCAGCTCATCGGGGGGGAGTGAGCAGTTCTTC. This translates into CASSSGGSEQFF. Drawing the rest from reference TRBV18 and TRBJ2-1, the complete variable domain is NAGVMQNPRHLVRRRGQEARLRCSPMKGHSHVYWYRQLPEEGLKFMVYLQKENIIDESGMPKERFSAEFPKEGPSILRIQQVVRGDSAAYFCASSSGGSEQFFGPGTRLTVL.

The chain employs TRBV2 and TRBJ1-1; maybe TRBD1 (5 bases). Germline lookup yields CDR1 SNHLY and CDR2 FYNNEI. The CDR3 is 13 residues long. Trimming took off 6 bases at V and 6 bases at J, with 14 bases between the two ends. CDR3 sequence reads: CASRKTESPEAFF. As DNA, the CDR3 is TGTGCCAGCAGAAAGACAGAATCCCCTGAAGCTTTCTTT.

V and J are TRBV7-8 and TRBJ1-5; D is unclear. Trimming left V 9 bases short and J 2 bases short, with 17 bases between. Germline V CDR1 and CDR2: SGHVS, FQNEAQ. CDR3 length: 15 amino acids. This CDR3 is CARPTGLVRNQPQHF. DNA for the CDR3: TGTGCCAGACCCACGGGGTTGGTCCGCAATCAGCCCCAGCATTTT.

This chain uses TRBV2 with TRBJ1-2; a weak D match, TRBD1 (6 bases). V was cut by 6 bases and J by 2 bases, with 16 bases left in between. The CDR3 extends over 15 amino acids. Per the germline V gene, CDR1 is SNHLY and CDR2 is FYNNEI. This chain's CDR3 is CASSDPTGLNYGYTF. The CDR3 nucleotides are TGTGCCAGCAGCGACCCGACAGGCTTGAACTATGGCTACACCTTC.

A remark on this clone: The same CDR3 arises from other DNA sequences in this sample as well. The chain is built from TRBV10-2 and TRBJ2-7; D is uncertain. The CDR3 has 12 amino acids. Germline V lookup: CDR1 WSHSY, CDR2 SAAADI. The V gene lost 1 base and the J gene lost 5 bases, with 6 bases spanning the gap. CDR3 bases: TGCGCCAGCAGTGAGTTAGGTAACGAGCAGTACTTC. Protein product: CASSELGNEQYF.

The chain combines TRBV28 with TRBJ2-3, with D possibly matching TRBD2 (6 bases). The length of the CDR3 is 17 residues. Germline lookup yields CDR1 MDHEN and CDR2 SYDVKM. V was trimmed by 6 bases and J by 4 bases, leaving 23 bases between them. Here the CDR3 DNA reads TGTGCCAGCAGGAGCGCGGGACTTCCAATTGGGTCAGATACGCAGTATTTT. Protein sequence: CASRSAGLPIGSDTQYF. Full variable domain (rest looked up from reference TRBV28 and TRBJ2-3): DVKVTQSSRYLVKRTGEKVFLECVQDMDHENMFWYRQDPGLGLRLIYFSYDVKMKEKGDIPEGYSVSREKKERFSLILESASTNQTSMYLCASRSAGLPIGSDTQYFGPGTRLTVL.

V is TRBV7-9 and J is TRBJ1-2, with 8 bases that match TRBD1. The V and J ends lost 5 bases and 6 bases, in that order; junction bases with no gene match: 11. The CDR3 runs to 15 residues. Germline V gives CDR1 SEHNR, CDR2 FQNEAQ (reference sequence). The DNA for the CDR3 is TGTGCCAGCAGCAAGACAACCGACAGGGGTAATGGCTACACCTTC. Translating gives CASSKTTDRGNGYTF.

A note on this clone: At one end, the junction sequence differs from germline, possibly due to a read error. This sequence joins TRBV7-7 and TRBJ2-3; weak D call: TRBD2 (6 bases). Germline CDR1 SSHAT, CDR2 FNYEAQ (reference sequence). The length of the CDR3 is 13 residues. The CDR3 region has the DNA TGTGCTAGCAGCCCTGGGAGGACAGATACGCAGTATTTT. Protein sequence: CASSPGRTDTQYF.

The J gene is TRBJ2-7, the V gene TRBV7-2; D is unclear. The length of the CDR3 is 13 residues. Trimming took off 1 base at V and 3 bases at J, with 7 bases between the two ends. Germline V gene sequence: CDR1 SGHTA, CDR2 FQGNSA. The CDR3 here is CASSLGVFYEQYF. CDR3 DNA: TGTGCCAGCAGCTTAGGAGTGTTCTACGAGCAGTACTTC.